This T cell receptor beta chain was recorded in a study of Ad26.COV2.S vaccination and SARS-CoV-2 variants (dated by TCRdb to the early 2020s). General notes on the study: Vaccine-arm donors came from COV1001, a multicentre, randomized, double-blind, placebo-controlled phase I-IIa trial of Ad26.COV2.S in healthy adults. Participants in the trial were split at random into five groups of five each, receiving low-dose or high-dose Ad26.COV2.S once or twice, or else placebo on both occasions. The TCR-sequenced set comprised about 32 samples: approximately 20 Ad26.COV2.S vaccine recipients, 5 placebo recipients and 8 SARS-CoV-2 convalescent individuals. Blinding of investigators to trial group allocation was maintained during experiments and outcome assessment. Ad26.COV2.S was administered intramuscularly at 5 x 10^10 or 1 x 10^11 viral particles, either as a single shot or as two shots given 56 days apart. TCRbeta repertoire sequencing was used to assess the specificity and breadth of SARS-CoV-2-reactive T cell receptors after Ad26.COV2.S vaccination.

Summary of the overall study and its limitations: Substantial breadth of spike-specific CD8+ and CD4+ T cell responses was reported after vaccination. The authors noted that total T cell responses may have been underestimated by the TCR breadth and depth analyses. Non-spike TCR breadth was comparable between vaccine and placebo recipients, consistent with the vaccine containing only spike. Spike-specific TCR breadth was higher in Ad26.COV2.S recipients than in placebo recipients (P = 0.0014). The study was not powered to compare responses between vaccine doses or regimens.

As to this clone: Its binding antigen is unknown. Per-nucleotide qualities are absent, and no much larger clonotype sits a single base away.

The immunoSEQ Assay was used to sequence TCRbeta CDR3 regions. After extraction, genomic DNA underwent amplification by bias-controlled multiplex PCR, followed by high-throughput sequencing. In the authors' own workflow: To quantify the absolute abundance of every unique TCRbeta CDR3 region, sequences were collapsed and filtered. Usable DNA was measured by amplifying reference genes present in all nucleated cells, and TCRbeta template counts were normalized to that usable DNA to estimate T cell fraction. Repertoire TCRs were annotated as SARS-CoV-2-specific when V gene, CDR3 amino acid sequence and J gene were exactly matched to a known reactive TCR set. The reference SARS-CoV-2 TCR set was obtained from MIRA and was filtered for enrichment in COVID-19-positive ImmuneCODE repertoires, whereby public or cross-reactive TCRs were removed. Using the MIRA antigens, annotated TCRs were further analysed by specific ORF or by position within an ORF. Breadth was defined as the number of annotated unique rearrangements divided by the total number of unique productive rearrangements, and depth was defined as the summed frequency of the annotated unique rearrangements. TCR breadth was compared between groups using two-sided Wilcoxon rank-sum tests. In TCRdb, the immuneACCESS table is reduced to in-frame sequences with V and J assigned. These tables do not hold every clone; where another copy was compared, an unresolved V gene accounts for under half, and the others remain unexplained. V and J calls plus clone size are reproduced from that table; the DNA served to infer D and trimming. This sample holds around 450,000 clones; 90% were observed only once. Of the sample, about 4.1% is held by the ten largest clones.

The CDR3, from cysteine to phenylalanine, totals 21 residues. The retained sequence is limited to the CDR3, 63 bases, with the frame set at the first base. What this sample's treatment or condition label stands for: over 15 received Ad26.COV2.S at low or high dose, single or two shots; about five received placebo; per-sample allocation not given. For vaccine and placebo recipients, repertoires were sequenced using samples collected on day 63 after the first injection. Between 29 July and 7 August 2020, Cohort 1b enrolled 25 adults aged 18-55 years at one site in Boston, USA. Ad26.COV2.S was a replication-incompetent adenovirus type 26 vector that expressed a prefusion-stabilized SARS-CoV-2 spike protein derived from the original Wuhan strain.

The chain uses TRBV12-2 and TRBJ1-4. TRBV12-2 has pseudogene status. The sequenced sample was peripheral blood, obtained in a trial of Ad26.COV2.S vaccine versus placebo. The receptor was derived from a person between 18 and 59 years old who received the Ad26.COV2.S COVID-19 vaccine or a placebo. CDR3 sequence: CASRLASPDSTIKPLNEKLFF. In nucleotides, the sequence is TGTGCAAGTCGCTTAGCTTCTCCCGATTCTACTATAAAACCCCTTAATGAAAAACTGTTTTTT.